The 21 T cell receptor beta chains listed next were all sequenced from one sample in a study of cytomegalovirus exposure and HLA in healthy donors. This table comes from immunoSEQ multiplex PCR, and its TCRdb copy is limited to in-frame clones, with some not included. The sample shows fewer than 150,000 clones, about 84% of them seen only once. Sequenced: PBMCs. The source is a man between 18 and 35 years old in good health and CMV-seronegative.

The V call is TRBV9, the J call TRBJ2-2; D not certain. The germline V gene has CDR1 SGDLS and CDR2 YYNGEE. V shed 0 bases and J shed 3 bases, with 9 bases lying between them. The CDR3 has 15 amino acids. DNA for the CDR3: TGTGCCAGCAGCGTAGCGGGTAGCTACACCGGGGAGCTGTTTTTT. This encodes CASSVAGSYTGELFF.

This clone occurred once. The chain carries TRBV6-1 and TRBJ2-5; 8 positions agree with TRBD1. The CDR3 sequence is 16 residues long. Losses at the gene ends were 0 bases for V and 6 bases for J; bases not matched to a gene: 9. CDR1 MNHNS and CDR2 SASEGT come from the germline V gene. In DNA, the CDR3 is TGTGCCAGCAGTGAAGCGCTAATCGGGACAGGAAAGACCCAGTACTTC. Translating it yields CASSEALIGTGKTQYF.

V and J are TRBV5-1 and TRBJ2-3, with 8 positions matching TRBD2. V was clipped by 1 base and J by 2 bases; unmatched bases: 6. The CDR3 length is 16 residues. CDR1 SGHRS and CDR2 YFSETQ come from the germline V gene. This CDR3 is CASSLTLAGFTDTQYF. The CDR3, as DNA: TGCGCCAGCAGCTTGACCCTAGCGGGTTTCACAGATACGCAGTATTTT.

The V call is TRBV2, the J call TRBJ1-5; the match to TRBD1 covers 7 bases. The germline V gene encodes CDR1 SNHLY and CDR2 FYNNEI. This CDR3 comprises 15 residues. V was clipped by 6 bases and J by 0 bases; unmatched bases: 5. The CDR3 reads CASRVQGNSNQPQHF. The CDR3 DNA sequence: TGTGCCAGCAGGGTACAGGGGAATAGCAATCAGCCCCAGCATTTT.

The chain joins TRBV9 to TRBJ2-1; 11 bases agree with TRBD2. With 2 bases clipped from V and 6 bases from J, the junction kept 4 bases outside the gene matches. The CDR3 spans 15 residues. Per the germline V gene, CDR1 is SGDLS and CDR2 is YYNGEE. The CDR3 DNA sequence: TGTGCCAGCAGCGTTAGCGGGAGGGGAATCAATGAGCAGTTCTTC. Its translation: CASSVSGRGINEQFF.

This clone was observed once. The genes are TRBV10-3 and TRBJ2-7, with 10 positions matching TRBD1. Germline loops: CDR1 ENHRY, CDR2 SYGVKD. CDR3 size: 15 residues. J gave up 7 bases and V 6 bases, and 12 bases lay outside the gene matches. The CDR3 DNA is TGTGCCATCAGCGATCCGGGACAGGGGATTTATGAGCAGTACTTC. Its translation is CAISDPGQGIYEQYF.

The chain links TRBV5-6 to TRBJ2-7, with 10 bases matching TRBD1. Per germline, CDR1 SGHDT and CDR2 YYEEEE. The CDR3 length is 15 residues. After removal of 4 bases from V and 4 bases from J, the junction contained 8 bases not matched to a gene. In nucleotides, the CDR3 is TGTGCCAGCAGCCTCCGGGACAGGGGTTGGTACGAGCAGTACTTC. It translates to CASSLRDRGWYEQYF.

The chain joins TRBV6-6 to TRBJ2-3; perhaps TRBD1 as D (6 bases). V was shortened by 6 bases and J by 0 bases, with 13 bases between the two germline ends. Germline V gene data show CDR1 as MNHNY and CDR2 as SVGAGI (reference sequence). This CDR3 spans 15 amino acids. The chain's CDR3 is CASSTPGVSTDTQYF. The CDR3 bases are TGTGCCAGCAGCACGCCAGGGGTTAGCACAGATACGCAGTATTTT.

The chain is built from TRBV5-1 and TRBJ1-1, with a tentative D call TRBD1 (6 bases). Germline V gene data show CDR1 as SGHRS and CDR2 as YFSETQ. This CDR3 region has 15 residues. V was shortened by 0 bases and J by 5 bases, with 14 bases between the two germline ends. CDR3 bases: TGCGCCAGCAGCTTGGACAGGGCAGGGTTTACTGAAGCTTTCTTT. Protein product: CASSLDRAGFTEAFF.

The rearrangement uses TRBV10-3 and TRBJ2-2; 11 bases are shared with TRBD2. CDR1 ENHRY and CDR2 SYGVKD come from the germline V gene. The CDR3 is 18 residues long. With V trimmed by 3 bases and J by 1 base, 7 bases remained unmatched. CDR3 loop: CAISEWLAGGKNTGELFF. In DNA form, the CDR3 reads TGTGCCATCAGTGAATGGCTAGCGGGGGGCAAGAACACCGGGGAGCTGTTTTTT.

The chain is built from TRBV1 and TRBJ2-5; the table gives TRBD2 as D, unverified against the DNA. TRBV1 is designated a pseudogene. The CDR3 sequence is 16 residues long. DNA for the CDR3: TGCACCAGCAGCCAAGATCCTCCAGCGGGAGTAGAGACCCAGTACTTC. Protein product: CTSSQDPPAGVETQYF.

In DNA form, the CDR3 reads TGTGCCAGCACCGCGGGGGGTGGGCAGCCCCAGCATTTT. Its protein product is CASTAGGGQPQHF. The chain carries TRBV7-9 and TRBJ1-5; a weak D match, TRBD1 (5 bases). The CDR3 runs 13 residues. Trimming pared 7 bases from V and 7 bases from J, leaving 14 bases between. The V gene's germline CDR1 is SEHNR and CDR2 FQNEAQ (reference sequence).

At least ten counts were recorded for this clone. The V and J genes are TRBV30 and TRBJ1-1, with 7 bases matching TRBD1. The CDR3 contains 11 residues. V shed 4 bases, J shed 7 bases, and the junction held 3 bases outside the gene matches. Germline CDR1 reads GTSNPN; CDR2 reads SVGIG (reference sequence). CDR3 sequence (DNA): TGTGCCTGGAACCGGGACAGTGAAGCTTTCTTT. Encoded protein: CAWNRDSEAFF.

The J gene is TRBJ1-1, the V gene TRBV5-6, with D hard to call. The length of the CDR3 is 17 residues. V was clipped by 4 bases and J by 0 bases, with 19 bases between them. Germline CDR1 SGHDT, CDR2 YYEEEE. The DNA for the CDR3 is TGTGCCAGCAGCCGCCGCGGACTAGCGGTTGTGAACACTGAAGCTTTCTTT. Translating it yields CASSRRGLAVVNTEAFF.

The chain uses TRBV5-1 and TRBJ1-3; D unresolved. The V gene's germline CDR1 is SGHRS and CDR2 YFSETQ. V lost 0 bases and J 0 bases, leaving 4 bases between the germline ends. This CDR3 comprises 14 residues. CDR3 amino acids: CASSLGASGNTIYF. DNA for the CDR3: TGCGCCAGCAGCTTGGGGGCCTCTGGAAACACCATATATTTT.

The sample holds one count of this clone. The chain couples TRBV6-5 to TRBJ2-5; TRBD2 aligns across 7 bases. CDR1 and CDR2 from the germline V gene are MNHEY and SVGAGI. The CDR3 runs 13 residues. Losses at the gene ends were 4 bases for V and 4 bases for J; bases not matched to a gene: 3. CDR3 region: CASSLGLTETQYF. The CDR3, as DNA: TGTGCCAGCAGTTTGGGACTAACAGAGACCCAGTACTTC.

The genes are TRBV5-4 and TRBJ1-1; 10 nucleotides line up with TRBD1. V was clipped by 0 bases and J by 7 bases; unmatched bases: 3. Per germline, CDR1 SGHNT and CDR2 YYREEE (reference sequence). This CDR3 is 14 amino acids long. The CDR3 loop is CASSLAGQGIEAFF. For the CDR3, the DNA is TGTGCCAGCAGCTTGGCGGGACAGGGGATTGAAGCTTTCTTT. The variable domain in full, with the rest retrieved from reference TRBV5-4 and TRBJ1-1, is ETGVTQSPTHLIKTRGQQVTLRCSSQSGHNTVSWYQQALGQGPQFIFQYYREEENGRGNFPPRFSGLQFPNYSSELNVNALELDDSALYLCASSLAGQGIEAFFGQGTRLTVV.

The rearrangement links TRBV30 to TRBJ1-3; D might be TRBD1 (6 bases). Trimming removed 4 bases from V and 0 bases from J, with 7 bases in between. CDR3 length: 13 amino acids. From germline, CDR1 is GTSNPN and CDR2 SVGIG (reference sequence). The CDR3 nucleotides are TGTGCCTGGATACAGGGCTCTGGAAACACCATATATTTT. Translating gives CAWIQGSGNTIYF.

Comments on this clone: The germline gene is not matched at one end of the junction; a read error may be the cause. J is TRBJ1-1 and V is TRBV7-9, with a possible D match to TRBD1 (6 bases). CDR3 size: 16 residues. Looked up from germline, CDR1 is SEHNR and CDR2 is FQNEAQ (reference sequence). For the CDR3, the DNA is TGTGCCAGCAGCCTAGCAGGGGTTTCGGTGAACACTGAAGCTTTCTTT. Its protein product is CASSLAGVSVNTEAFF.

This chain links TRBV7-2 with TRBJ2-5; 8 positions match TRBD2. This CDR3 has 16 amino acids. Germline values: CDR1 SGHTA, CDR2 FQGNSA. V was pared by 5 bases and J by 4 bases, with 12 bases of the junction left unmatched. The CDR3 sequence is CASSASGRGAVETQYF. DNA of the CDR3: TGTGCCAGCAGCGCCAGCGGGCGGGGGGCGGTAGAGACCCAGTACTTC.

The genes are TRBV19 and TRBJ1-1; D is perhaps TRBD1 (6 bases). This CDR3 comprises 14 residues. Germline CDR1 reads LNHDA; CDR2 reads SQIVND (reference sequence). V lost 2 bases to trimming and J lost 1 base, with 8 bases between them. In DNA form, the CDR3 reads TGTGCCAGTAGTATAAGGGGGTCGAACACTGAAGCTTTCTTT. Encoded protein: CASSIRGSNTEAFF.